This T cell receptor beta chain was observed in a study of identical twins (dated by TCRdb to the mid-2010s). About the full investigation: To test whether fetal clonotypes persist, this study deep-sequenced TCR alpha and beta repertoires from monozygotic twins, from unrelated adults of various ages, and from cord blood. To rule out contamination, the twin experiments were replicated at different times with different library preparation protocols.

This clonotype was observed at least ten times. Its antigen is unknown. No much larger clonotype is one base removed from it; base qualities were not supplied. V is clipped by 1 base and J by 4 bases, and the sequence between their germline boundaries is 12 bases long. Via the germline V gene, CDR1 is SQVTM and CDR2 ANQGSEA. Taken from cysteine to phenylalanine, the CDR3 has 14 residues. The CDR3 DNA has 42 bases and is translated from base 1. What the authors observed across the whole study: Fewer insertions were carried by abundant cord blood beta clonotypes; a weaker similar trend was observed in young adult naive repertoires, while no such trend was observed in memory repertoires. A weaker excess of twin sharing was found in beta out-of-frame sequences because the signal-to-noise ratio was lowered by fewer shared sequences. Compared with coincidental sharing between unrelated individuals, out-of-frame TCR alpha sequences shared between twins showed an excess of sequences with low generation probability. Recombination models systematically underestimated out-of-frame TCR alpha sharing in monozygotic twins but agreed with sharing between unrelated individuals. Conclusions relied on cross-sectional statistical analysis, since the same donors could not be followed over many years. Invariant T cells such as MAIT and iNKT could partly confound zero-insertion analyses, although diverse VJ usage argued against such confounding for most clonotypes.

The library was prepared using 5' RACE. The run used an Illumina HiSeq 2000. A universal primer binding site was introduced by template switching, and a unique molecular identifier was present in the final cDNA, enabling accurate counting of TCR cDNA molecules. Specific primers in the conserved constant-segment region were used to synthesize first-strand cDNA for the TCR alpha and beta chains. To control for contamination, every cDNA library carried two barcodes: a SMART-Mk sample barcode plus Illumina barcodes. TruSeq adapter sequences along with Illumina sample barcodes were introduced in two successive PCR steps. Sequencing of the TCR alpha and beta cDNA libraries was done on the Illumina HiSeq platform using custom primers. Per the authors' processing: Unique molecular identifiers were extracted from raw reads with MiGEC, and CDR3 positions were determined with MiXCR. Recombination models were inferred per individual with the repgenHMM and IGoR tools using an EM algorithm. Shared clonotype analysis was performed with the tcR package in R, normalizing sharing by the product of cloneset sizes. Out-of-frame nonproductive sequences were analyzed to study raw recombination free of thymic and clonal selection effects. TCRdb redid the processing of the public reads, applying fastp at Q25 and MiXCR, and retained in-frame beta chains. CDR3 protein sequences are deduplicated, and each keeps its most common genes and DNA. In this record, the V and J calls reflect TCRdb's handling and not the investigators' own analysis. The sample contains hundreds of thousands of distinct CDR3 sequences, roughly 6.6% of them found a single time. The ten largest make up 1.5% to 2% of the sample.

Only healthy Caucasian donors were included. Three pairs of female monozygotic twins, all aged 18 to 29 years, were included in the twin cohort. The RNA used for TCR libraries was isolated from peripheral blood mononuclear cells. The same sample was also used in a study of yellow fever vaccine responses in identical twins. Reported in the second study: The authors reported that the T cell response to vaccination in identical twins appeared partly convergent and partly personalized. Focusing on identical twins, the study followed the T cell clones that responded to the vaccine, and did so with precision.

The clonotype comes from a woman younger than 30 in good health. The V gene is TRBV29-1 and the J gene is TRBJ2-3; possibly the D gene is TRBD2, per 6 matching bases. The sample taken for sequencing was PBMCs. The CDR3 is CSVEVQRASDTQYF. The sequenced DNA is TGCAGCGTTGAAGTCCAGCGGGCCTCAGATACGCAGTATTTT.